One sample yielded the 31 T cell receptor beta chains listed below, sequenced in a study of tumor-infiltrating lymphocytes in primary liver carcinoma. Reverse transcription of approximately 500 ng total RNA with a constant-region primer produced TCR beta cDNA. Libraries of TCR beta came from three nested multiplex PCR rounds with slightly modified ARM-PCR. Two initial PCR rounds of around 9 cycles each paired TRBV1-TRBV30 forward primers with a C-beta reverse primer. One entry per CDR3 protein results from TCRdb running MiXCR on the multiplex PCR reads. The sample shows over 250,000 distinct CDR3 sequences, around three fifths of them seen only once. They got blood RNA out of unsorted whole blood and also pulled out germline DNA. Sequencing was performed on peripheral blood. The receptors here all came from a woman in her thirties with primary liver carcinoma and hepatitis B virus infection.

This clonotype appeared a few times. At one of its ends the junction is not consistent with the germline gene, which may arise from a read error. This rearrangement joins TRBV11-2 to TRBJ1-1, with 8 positions matching TRBD1. Germline CDR1 and CDR2: SGHAT and FQNNGV. CDR3 length: 14 residues. The CDR3 nucleotides are TGTGCCAGCAGCTGGAGACAGGGGAACACTGAATCTTTCTTT. This codes for CASSWRQGNTESFF. Based on the CDR3 plus reference TRBV11-2 and TRBJ1-1, the full variable domain is EAGVAQSPRYKIIEKRQSVAFWCNPISGHATLYWYQQILGQGPKLLIQFQNNGVVDDSQLPKDRFSAERLKGVDSTLKIQPAKLEDSAVYLCASSWRQGNTESFFGQGTRLTVV.

This clonotype has a handful of counts. The genes are TRBV4-2 and TRBJ2-3; possible D gene TRBD2, 6 bases. This CDR3 is 16 amino acids long. V shed 1 base and J shed 1 base, with 12 bases lying between them. Germline-derived CDR1 and CDR2 are LGHNA and YNFKEQ. The CDR3 DNA sequence: TGTGCCAGCAGCCAAGTGGGTTCTAGCGGCACAGATACGCAGTATTTT. It is translated as CASSQVGSSGTDTQYF.

This rearrangement joins TRBV19 to TRBJ2-1; tentative D call: TRBD2 (7 bases). Deletions cut 7 bases from V and 7 bases from J, with 20 bases between. Germline lookup yields CDR1 LNHDA and CDR2 SQIVND (reference sequence). This CDR3 contains 15 residues. The CDR3 bases are TGTGCCAGTACCAATGGGGGGGGCCCGGGGAATGAGCAGTTCTTC. Translation: CASTNGGGPGNEQFF.

Regarding this clonotype: A single base separates this from a much larger clone, so it may be a read error. This chain connects TRBV6-1 to TRBJ1-6, with D unclear. CDR3 length equals 15 residues. V was pared by 1 base and J by 8 bases, with 12 bases between. Germline lookup yields CDR1 MNHNS and CDR2 SASEGT. CDR3 nucleotide sequence: TGTGCCAGCAGTGAAGTCGGGAAGGGATATTCACCCCTCCACTTT. Its protein product is CASSEVGKGYSPLHF.

The gene calls are TRBV24-1 and TRBJ1-1; TRBD1 aligns across 8 bases. Germline CDR1 and CDR2: KGHDR and SFDVKD. The V gene end was trimmed by 6 bases and the J gene end by 6 bases; junction bases not matched to a gene: 5. The length of the CDR3 is 13 residues. CDR3 coding DNA: TGTGCCACCAGTTCGACAGGGGACGCTGAAGCTTTCTTT. Protein product: CATSSTGDAEAFF.

With regard to this clonotype: Possible read error: a much larger clone is one base away. The chain joins TRBV6-1 to TRBJ2-7; D remains unclear. There are 10 residues in the CDR3. In germline, CDR1 is MNHNS, CDR2 SASEGT. CDR3 region: CASSDYDQYF. CDR3 bases: TGTGCCAGCAGTGACTACGATCAGTACTTC.

This clonotype was seen a few times. V is TRBV5-5 and J is TRBJ2-3, with unresolved D. The germline V and J ends were trimmed by 4 bases and 4 bases, with 16 bases remaining between them. The CDR3 length is 15 residues. The germline CDR1 and CDR2 sequences are SGHKS and YYEKEE (reference sequence). The CDR3, as DNA: TGTGCCAGCAGCCAACAGCTAACCTCTTCAGATACGCAGTATTTT. Amino acid sequence: CASSQQLTSSDTQYF.

This clonotype was detected ten times or more. V and J are TRBV24-1 and TRBJ2-1; 10 positions agree with TRBD1. V lost 10 bases to trimming and J lost 8 bases; unmatched junction nucleotides: 7. From germline, CDR1 is KGHDR and CDR2 SFDVKD. The length of the CDR3 is 13 residues. CDR3 in amino acids: CATEGQGTHEQFF. The CDR3 nucleotides read TGTGCCACTGAGGGACAGGGGACCCATGAGCAGTTCTTC.

This clonotype was counted at least ten times. The V gene is TRBV4-1, the J gene TRBJ2-3; the D gene is possibly TRBD2 (5 bases). This CDR3 has 16 residues. The germline V gene has CDR1 MGHRA and CDR2 YSYEKL. Deletions cut 4 bases from V and 6 bases from J, with 20 bases between. Here the CDR3 reads CASSRSKGRTQDTQYF. CDR3 DNA: TGCGCCAGCAGCCGAAGCAAAGGACGGACTCAGGATACGCAGTATTTT.

This clonotype has a count of ten or more. V gene TRBV4-1 combines with J gene TRBJ2-2, with 8 bases lining up with TRBD2. Per germline, CDR1 MGHRA and CDR2 YSYEKL. The CDR3 has 16 amino acids. Losses at the gene ends were 4 bases for V and 6 bases for J; bases not matched to a gene: 10. CDR3 sequence: CASSPGGLGVSGELFF. The CDR3 nucleotides read TGCGCCAGCAGCCCGGGGGGACTAGGGGTTTCCGGGGAGCTGTTTTTT.

Note on this clonotype: A read error may be the cause here, since a much bigger clone is one base away. V and J are TRBV6-5 and TRBJ2-7, with 10 bases matching TRBD2. Per the germline V gene, CDR1 is MNHEY and CDR2 is SVGAGI. The CDR3 totals 13 residues. CDR3 sequence: CASSWTSGYERYF. The CDR3 DNA follows: TGTGCCAGCAGTTGGACTAGCGGCTACGAGCGGTACTTC.

The chain carries TRBV7-9 and TRBJ2-2; weak D call: TRBD2 (6 bases). V was clipped by 5 bases and J by 7 bases, with 14 bases between them. In germline, CDR1 is SEHNR, CDR2 FQNEAQ (reference sequence). The CDR3 length is 14 residues. CDR3 bases: TGTGCCAGCAGCCGATCCTGGGAGGACGGGGAGCTGTTTTTT. Its protein is CASSRSWEDGELFF.

This chain uses TRBV28 with TRBJ2-7; no clear D. This CDR3 is built from 12 residues. CDR1 is MDHEN, CDR2 SYDVKM, per germline. V was shortened by 6 bases and J by 0 bases, with 6 bases between the two germline ends. The CDR3, as DNA: TGTGCCAGCAGGGCCGGCTCCTACGAGCAGTACTTC. Its translation: CASRAGSYEQYF.

A note on this clonotype: A much larger clone lies a single base off, so this may be a read error. CDR3 sequence: CASSSKQLGHNEQFF. In nucleotides, the CDR3 is TGTGCTAGTAGCTCGAAGCAACTAGGACACAATGAGCAGTTCTTC. V is TRBV12-5 and J is TRBJ2-1, with D perhaps matching TRBD2 (5 bases). Between the trimmed V and J ends, which lost 8 bases and 5 bases, there was a span of 19 bases. Germline CDR1 LGHNT, CDR2 FRNRAP. The length of the CDR3 is 15 residues.

In the case of this clonotype: Relative to the germline gene, one junction end is altered; a read error may explain this. This chain connects TRBV6-1 to TRBJ2-7, with 9 bases lining up with TRBD1. The CDR3 is made up of 16 amino acids. CDR1 and CDR2 (germline): MNHNS, SASEGT. CDR3 residues: CASSVGQGSFSHEQYF. CDR3 nucleotides: TGTGCCAGCAGTGTGGGACAGGGCTCTTTCTCCCACGAGCAGTACTTC.

To note about this clonotype: Just one base apart from a much larger clone, this may be a read error. V usage is TRBV5-1 and J usage is TRBJ2-2; D might be TRBD1 (6 bases). The CDR3 runs 15 residues. Germline CDR1 is SGHRS and CDR2 is YFSETQ. CDR3 region: CASSLRSTGTGEPFF. CDR3 in DNA: TGCGCCAGCAGCTTGAGGTCGACAGGCACCGGGGAGCCGTTTTTT.

Remarks on this clonotype: One end of the junction does not line up with germline, which may come from a read error. The rearrangement links TRBV4-1 to TRBJ2-3, with 9 bases matching TRBD2. The CDR3 spans 20 residues. The germline V gene has CDR1 MGHRA and CDR2 YSYEKL. CDR3 coding DNA: TGCGCCTGCAGCCAATCAATCCCCCAAAATTATCTAGCGGGACAAAATCGGCAGTATTTT. It specifies CACSQSIPQNYLAGQNRQYF.

On this clonotype itself: This clone may be a read error of a much larger clone one base away. This chain connects TRBV5-4 to TRBJ2-4; D not resolved. This CDR3 has 12 residues. From germline, CDR1 is SGHNT and CDR2 YYREEE (reference sequence). CDR3 nucleotides: TGTGCCAGCAGCCTAGGTAGCAACATTCAGTGCTTC. Residues: CASSLGSNIQCF.

About this clonotype: The conserved phenylalanine or tryptophan is not found at the CDR3 terminus, so this likely reflects a read error. This rearrangement joins TRBV14 to TRBJ2-1; D is unclear. This CDR3 comprises 17 residues. CDR1 is SGHDN, CDR2 FVKESK, per germline. V lost 1 base and J lost 0, with 13 bases in between. The CDR3 DNA follows: TGTGCCAGCAGCCAAGTTGGCAGGCCCCTCTCCTACAATGAGCAGTTCCTC. Translating gives CASSQVGRPLSYNEQFL.

The genes are TRBV29-1 and TRBJ2-5; D possibly corresponds to TRBD1 (6 bases). CDR3 length: 12 amino acids. The ends were cut back, 8 bases at V and 5 bases at J, with 15 bases in the middle. Germline values: CDR1 SQVTM, CDR2 ANQGSEA. The CDR3 DNA follows: TGCAGCACCGTGACAGGTGGGGAGACCCAGTACTTC. Encoded protein: CSTVTGGETQYF.

This clonotype has a single count. The chain combines TRBV4-2 with TRBJ2-1, with a tentative D call TRBD1 (5 bases). This CDR3 spans 16 amino acids. Trimming shortened V by 6 bases and J by 7 bases, and 22 bases separated the two germline ends. Germline CDR1 LGHNA, CDR2 YNFKEQ. The CDR3, as DNA: TGTGCCAGCAGTTACGTTATCGGAAGGGGCAATAATGAGCAGTTCTTC. This encodes CASSYVIGRGNNEQFF.

This clonotype qualifies as medium-sized. This chain joins TRBV11-2 and TRBJ1-1; D not certain. The CDR3 is 15 residues long. With 1 base removed from V and 3 bases from J, the gap between germline ends came to 12 bases. The germline V gene has CDR1 SGHAT and CDR2 FQNNGV. The CDR3: CASSLGRGFYTEAFF. Written as DNA, the CDR3 is TGTGCCAGCAGCTTAGGCCGGGGATTTTACACTGAAGCTTTCTTT.

The chain recombines TRBV29-1 with TRBJ2-1; D unresolved. CDR3 length: 12 amino acids. Trimming took 7 bases from V and 2 from J, leaving 9 bases between them. Per germline, CDR1 SQVTM and CDR2 ANQGSEA. CDR3 sequence reads: CSAYRAYNEQFF. For the CDR3, the DNA is TGCAGCGCCTATAGGGCCTACAATGAGCAGTTCTTC.

Details on this clonotype: The CDR3 does not close with the conserved phenylalanine or tryptophan, likely indicating a read error. J is TRBJ2-5 and V is TRBV7-9; possible D gene TRBD2, 6 bases. This CDR3 is 14 amino acids long. Germline lookup yields CDR1 SEHNR and CDR2 FQNEAQ (reference sequence). V was trimmed by 4 bases and J by 5 bases, leaving 14 bases between them. The CDR3 nucleotides are TGTGCCAGCAGCTCTAGCGCGCGCAGGGAGACCCAGTACCTC. Its translation is CASSSSARRETQYL.

As for this clonotype: One junction end does not reproduce the germline sequence, and a read error may be involved. J is TRBJ1-2 and V is TRBV7-9, with TRBD1 as a possible D gene (5 bases). The CDR3 is 15 amino acids. Germline CDR1 is SEHNR and CDR2 is FQNEAQ (reference sequence). CDR3 nucleotide sequence: TGTGCCAGCAGCCTCAGCGGGGACCTCATAATTGGCTACGCCTTC. Translated, it gives CASSLSGDLIIGYAF.

At least ten counts were recorded for this clonotype. The V and J genes are TRBV11-3 and TRBJ2-2; TRBD2 is a possible D gene (6 bases). V lost 5 bases and J 7 bases, leaving 14 bases between the germline ends. This CDR3 has 14 residues. CDR1 and CDR2 (germline): SGHNT, YENEEA. In nucleotides, the CDR3 is TGTGCCAGCAGCCTGGGTCGCGGGGACGGGGAGCTGTTTTTT. It specifies CASSLGRGDGELFF.

A word on this clonotype: The germline gene is not matched at one end of the junction; a read error may be the cause. J is TRBJ2-2 and V is TRBV12-3 or TRBV12-4; D is perhaps TRBD1 or TRBD2 (5 bases each). The CDR3 has 13 amino acids. The DNA of the CDR3 is TGTGTCAGCAGTCCCCGGGACGCCGGGGAGCTGTTTTTT. It encodes CVSSPRDAGELFF.

This clonotype has only one observation. This chain connects TRBV29-1 to TRBJ2-1; 9 positions match TRBD1. The CDR3 extends over 13 amino acids. The ends lost 1 base at V and 8 bases at J; junction bases unmatched: 3. Germline V gene lookup returns CDR1 SQVTM and CDR2 ANQGSEA. The CDR3 protein is CSVEGTGDYEQFF. CDR3 nucleotides: TGCAGCGTTGAAGGGACAGGGGATTATGAGCAGTTCTTC.

Remarks on this clonotype: With a much larger clone just one base away, this may be a read error. The rearrangement uses TRBV6-1 and TRBJ2-5; a possible D gene is TRBD2 (5 bases). The CDR3 is made up of 15 amino acids. Germline CDR1 reads MNHNS; CDR2 reads SASEGT. The chain's CDR3 is CASSASSVGVETHYF. CDR3 in DNA: TGTGCCAGCAGTGCTAGCAGTGTTGGGGTGGAGACCCACTACTTC.

The J gene is TRBJ2-1, the V gene TRBV7-8; 8 nucleotides line up with TRBD2. The V segment lost 5 bases and the J segment 7 bases; nucleotides outside the gene matches: 16. Germline V gene data show CDR1 as SGHVS and CDR2 as FQNEAQ. CDR3 length equals 17 residues. The CDR3 region is CASSITRRAGAGNEQFF. The CDR3 DNA reads as TGTGCCAGCAGCATCACTCGAAGAGCGGGAGCTGGGAATGAGCAGTTCTTC.

The chain couples TRBV12-3 or TRBV12-4 to TRBJ1-1, with TRBD1 matching over 7 bases. The CDR3 contains 15 residues. V was pared by 6 bases and J by 0 bases, with 7 bases of the junction left unmatched. The CDR3 nucleotides are TGTGCCAGCAGAAGGGACAGCCGGTTGAACACTGAAGCTTTCTTT. This gives the protein CASRRDSRLNTEAFF.